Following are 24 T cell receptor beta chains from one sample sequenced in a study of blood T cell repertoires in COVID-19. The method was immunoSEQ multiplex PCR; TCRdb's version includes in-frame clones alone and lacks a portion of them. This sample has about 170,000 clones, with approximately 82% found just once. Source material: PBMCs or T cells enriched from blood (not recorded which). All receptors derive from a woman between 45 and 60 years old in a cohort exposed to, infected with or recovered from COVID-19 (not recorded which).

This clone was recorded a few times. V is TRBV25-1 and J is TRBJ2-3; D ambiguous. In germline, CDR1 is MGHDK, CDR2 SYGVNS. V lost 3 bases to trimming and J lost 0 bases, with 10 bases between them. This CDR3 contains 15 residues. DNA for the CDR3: TGTGCCAGCAGTGATCCGAGCGTTAGCACAGATACGCAGTATTTT. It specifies CASSDPSVSTDTQYF. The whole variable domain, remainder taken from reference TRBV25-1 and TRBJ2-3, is EADIYQTPRYLVIGTGKKITLECSQTMGHDKMYWYQQDPGMELHLIHYSYGVNSTEKGDLSSESTVSRIRTEHFPLTLESARPSHTSQYLCASSDPSVSTDTQYFGPGTRLTVL.

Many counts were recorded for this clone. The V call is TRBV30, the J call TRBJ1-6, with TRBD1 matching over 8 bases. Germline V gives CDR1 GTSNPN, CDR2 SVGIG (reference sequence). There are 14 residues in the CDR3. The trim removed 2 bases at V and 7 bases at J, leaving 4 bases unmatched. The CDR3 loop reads CAWSKGQDNSPLHF. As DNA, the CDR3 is TGTGCCTGGAGTAAGGGACAGGACAATTCACCCCTCCACTTT. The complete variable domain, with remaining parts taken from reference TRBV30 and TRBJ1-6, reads SQTIHQWPATLVQPVGSPLSLECTVEGTSNPNLYWYRQAAGRGLQLLFYSVGIGQISSEVPQNLSASRPQDRQFILSSKKLLLSDSGFYLCAWSKGQDNSPLHFGNGTRLTVT.

The CDR3 DNA sequence: TGTGCCAGCAGCCGTGGACAGGGGGCCATAGATACGCAGTATTTT. Its protein is CASSRGQGAIDTQYF. The rearrangement joins TRBV5-8 to TRBJ2-3; 11 bases match TRBD1. The CDR3 length is 15 residues. Germline CDR1 SGHTS, CDR2 YDEGEE. After removal of 4 bases from V and 5 bases from J, the junction contained 6 bases not matched to a gene.

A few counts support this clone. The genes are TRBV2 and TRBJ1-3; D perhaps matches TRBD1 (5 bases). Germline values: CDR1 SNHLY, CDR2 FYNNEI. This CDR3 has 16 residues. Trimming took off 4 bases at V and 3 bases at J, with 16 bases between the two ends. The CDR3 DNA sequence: TGTGCCAGCAGTGGCATCCAGCAGGGCCTTGGAAACACCATATATTTT. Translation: CASSGIQQGLGNTIYF.

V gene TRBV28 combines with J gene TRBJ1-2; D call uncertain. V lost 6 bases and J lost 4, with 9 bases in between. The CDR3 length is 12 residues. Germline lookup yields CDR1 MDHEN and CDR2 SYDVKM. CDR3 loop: CASSRPGYGYTF. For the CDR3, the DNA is TGTGCCAGCAGCCGTCCGGGCTATGGCTACACCTTC.

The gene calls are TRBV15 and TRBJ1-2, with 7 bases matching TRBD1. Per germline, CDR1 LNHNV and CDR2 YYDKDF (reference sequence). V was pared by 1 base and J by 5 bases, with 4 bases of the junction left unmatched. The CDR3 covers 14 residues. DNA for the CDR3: TGTGCCACCAGCAGAGGACAGGGTGGTTATGGCTACACCTTC. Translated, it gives CATSRGQGGYGYTF.

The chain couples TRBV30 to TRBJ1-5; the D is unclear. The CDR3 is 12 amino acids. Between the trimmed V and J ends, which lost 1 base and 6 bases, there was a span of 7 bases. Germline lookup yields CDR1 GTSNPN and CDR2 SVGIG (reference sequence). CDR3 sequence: CAWSDRGQPQHF. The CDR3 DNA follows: TGTGCCTGGAGTGATCGGGGTCAGCCCCAGCATTTT.

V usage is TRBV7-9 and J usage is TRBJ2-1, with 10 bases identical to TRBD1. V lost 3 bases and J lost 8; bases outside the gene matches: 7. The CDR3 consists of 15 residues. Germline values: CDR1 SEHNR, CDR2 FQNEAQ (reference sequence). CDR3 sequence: CASSFKGTGADEQFF. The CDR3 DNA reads TGTGCCAGCAGCTTCAAAGGGACAGGGGCGGATGAGCAGTTCTTC.

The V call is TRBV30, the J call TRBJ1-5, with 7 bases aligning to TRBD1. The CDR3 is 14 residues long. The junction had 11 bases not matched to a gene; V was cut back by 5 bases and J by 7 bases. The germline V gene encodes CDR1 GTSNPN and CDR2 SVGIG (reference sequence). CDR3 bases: TGTGCCTGGGGTCCGGGAGGGGGCGGACAGCCCCAGCATTTT. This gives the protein CAWGPGGGGQPQHF. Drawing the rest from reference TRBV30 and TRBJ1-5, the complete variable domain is SQTIHQWPATLVQPVGSPLSLECTVEGTSNPNLYWYRQAAGRGLQLLFYSVGIGQISSEVPQNLSASRPQDRQFILSSKKLLLSDSGFYLCAWGPGGGGQPQHFGDGTRLSIL.

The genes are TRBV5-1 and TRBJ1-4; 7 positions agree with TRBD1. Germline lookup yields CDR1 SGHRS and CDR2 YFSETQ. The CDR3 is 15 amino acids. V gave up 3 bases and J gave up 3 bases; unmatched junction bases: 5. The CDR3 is CASSSAGTANEKLFF. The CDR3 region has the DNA TGCGCCAGCAGCTCCGCCGGGACAGCTAATGAAAAACTGTTTTTT. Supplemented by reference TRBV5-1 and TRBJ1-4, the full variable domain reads KAGVTQTPRYLIKTRGQQVTLSCSPISGHRSVSWYQQTPGQGLQFLFEYFSETQRNKGNFPGRFSGRQFSNSRSEMNVSTLELGDSALYLCASSSAGTANEKLFFGSGTQLSVL.

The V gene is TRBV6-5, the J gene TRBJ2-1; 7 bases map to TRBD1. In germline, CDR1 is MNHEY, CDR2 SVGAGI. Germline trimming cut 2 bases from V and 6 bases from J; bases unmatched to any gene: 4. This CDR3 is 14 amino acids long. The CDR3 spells CASSYGQARNEQFF. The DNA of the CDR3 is TGTGCCAGCAGTTACGGACAGGCCCGCAATGAGCAGTTCTTC.

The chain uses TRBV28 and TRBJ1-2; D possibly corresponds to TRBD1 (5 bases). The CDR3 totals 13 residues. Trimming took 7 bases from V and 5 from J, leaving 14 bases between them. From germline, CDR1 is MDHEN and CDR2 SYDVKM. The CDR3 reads CASKSTGSYGYTF. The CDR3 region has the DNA TGTGCCAGCAAAAGCACAGGTTCATATGGCTACACCTTC.

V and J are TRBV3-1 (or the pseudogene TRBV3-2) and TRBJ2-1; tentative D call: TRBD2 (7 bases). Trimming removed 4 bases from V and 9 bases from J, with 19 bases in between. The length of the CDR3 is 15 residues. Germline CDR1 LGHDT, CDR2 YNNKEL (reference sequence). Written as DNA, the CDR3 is TGTGCCAGCAGCCGTAGCTGGGGGGGGCCGGGTGAGCAGTTCTTC. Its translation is CASSRSWGGPGEQFF.

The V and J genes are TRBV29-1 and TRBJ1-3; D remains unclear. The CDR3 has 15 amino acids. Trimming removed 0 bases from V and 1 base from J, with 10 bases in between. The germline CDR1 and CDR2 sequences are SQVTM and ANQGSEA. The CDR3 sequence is CSVEDGSGSGNTIYF. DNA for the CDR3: TGCAGCGTTGAAGATGGGTCGGGTTCTGGAAACACCATATATTTT.

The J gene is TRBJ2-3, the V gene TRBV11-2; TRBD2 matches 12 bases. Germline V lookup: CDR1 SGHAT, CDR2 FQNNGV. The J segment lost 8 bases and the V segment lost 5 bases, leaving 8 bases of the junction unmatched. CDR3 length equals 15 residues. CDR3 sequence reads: CASSTGLAGLGTQYF. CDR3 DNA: TGTGCCAGCAGCACCGGACTAGCGGGACTGGGTACGCAGTATTTT.

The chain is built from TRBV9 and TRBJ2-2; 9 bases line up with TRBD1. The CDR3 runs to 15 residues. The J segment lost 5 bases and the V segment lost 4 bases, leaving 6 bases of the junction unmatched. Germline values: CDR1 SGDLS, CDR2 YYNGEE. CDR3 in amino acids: CASSQRQGETGELFF. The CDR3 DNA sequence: TGTGCCAGCAGCCAAAGACAGGGGGAAACCGGGGAGCTGTTTTTT. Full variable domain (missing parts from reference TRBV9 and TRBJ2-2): DSGVTQTPKHLITATGQRVTLRCSPRSGDLSVYWYQQSLDQGLQFLIQYYNGEERAKGNILERFSAQQFPDLHSELNLSSLELGDSALYFCASSQRQGETGELFFGEGSRLTVL.

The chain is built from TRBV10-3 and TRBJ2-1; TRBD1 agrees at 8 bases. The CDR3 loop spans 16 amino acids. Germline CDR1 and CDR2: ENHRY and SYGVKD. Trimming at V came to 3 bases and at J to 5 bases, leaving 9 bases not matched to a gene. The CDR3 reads CAISDRDRSGHNEQFF. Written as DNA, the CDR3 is TGTGCCATCAGTGATAGGGACAGGTCTGGCCACAATGAGCAGTTCTTC.

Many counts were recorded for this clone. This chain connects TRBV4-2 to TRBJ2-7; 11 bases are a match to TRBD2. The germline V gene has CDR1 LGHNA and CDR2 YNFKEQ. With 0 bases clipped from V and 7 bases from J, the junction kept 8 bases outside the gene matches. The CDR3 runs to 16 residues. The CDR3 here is CASSQEVAGGPGEQYF. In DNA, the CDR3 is TGTGCCAGCAGCCAAGAGGTAGCGGGGGGGCCGGGAGAGCAGTACTTC.

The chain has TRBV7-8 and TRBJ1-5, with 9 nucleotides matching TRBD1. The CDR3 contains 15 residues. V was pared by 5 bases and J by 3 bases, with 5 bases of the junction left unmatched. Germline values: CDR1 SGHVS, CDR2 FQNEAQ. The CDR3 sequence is CASSGRDRVNQPQHF. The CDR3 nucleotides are TGTGCCAGCAGCGGCCGGGACAGGGTCAATCAGCCCCAGCATTTT.

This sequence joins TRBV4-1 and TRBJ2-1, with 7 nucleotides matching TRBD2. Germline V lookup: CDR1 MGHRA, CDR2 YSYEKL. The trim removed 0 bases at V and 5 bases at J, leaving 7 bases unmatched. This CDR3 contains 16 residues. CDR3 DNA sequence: TGCGCCAGCAGCCAAGATCAGGCAAGCGGGAACAATGAGCAGTTCTTC. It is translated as CASSQDQASGNNEQFF.

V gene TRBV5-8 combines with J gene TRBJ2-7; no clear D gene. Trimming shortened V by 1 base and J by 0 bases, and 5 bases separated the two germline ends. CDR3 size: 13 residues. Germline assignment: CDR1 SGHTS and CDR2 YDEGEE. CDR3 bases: TGTGCCAGCAGCTTGCAGGTCTCCTACGAGCAGTACTTC. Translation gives CASSLQVSYEQYF.

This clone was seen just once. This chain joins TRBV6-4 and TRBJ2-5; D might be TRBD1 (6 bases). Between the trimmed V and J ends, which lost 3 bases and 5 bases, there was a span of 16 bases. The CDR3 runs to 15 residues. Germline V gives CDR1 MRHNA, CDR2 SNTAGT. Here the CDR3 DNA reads TGTGCCAGCAGTGAGATGGGGGCGCGGAGTGAGACCCAGTACTTC. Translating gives CASSEMGARSETQYF.

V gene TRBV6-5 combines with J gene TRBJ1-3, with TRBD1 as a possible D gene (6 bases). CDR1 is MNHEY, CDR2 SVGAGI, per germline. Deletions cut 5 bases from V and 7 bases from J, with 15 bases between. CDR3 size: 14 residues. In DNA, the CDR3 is TGTGCCAGCAGTCCTACGAACAGGGCGAACACCATATATTTT. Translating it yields CASSPTNRANTIYF.

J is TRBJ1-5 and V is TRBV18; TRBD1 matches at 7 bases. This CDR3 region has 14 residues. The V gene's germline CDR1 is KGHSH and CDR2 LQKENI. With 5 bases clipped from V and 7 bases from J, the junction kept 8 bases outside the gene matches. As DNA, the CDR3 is TGTGCCAGCTCATTACAGGGGACGGAGCAGCCCCAGCATTTT. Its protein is CASSLQGTEQPQHF. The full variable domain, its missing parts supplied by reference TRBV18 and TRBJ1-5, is NAGVMQNPRHLVRRRGQEARLRCSPMKGHSHVYWYRQLPEEGLKFMVYLQKENIIDESGMPKERFSAEFPKEGPSILRIQQVVRGDSAAYFCASSLQGTEQPQHFGDGTRLSIL.